A single sample is the source of the 9 T cell receptor beta chains below, sequenced in a study of blood T cell repertoires in COVID-19. Libraries were prepared by immunoSEQ multiplex PCR; TCRdb keeps only in-frame clonotypes and omits some of them. Of fewer than 100,000 clones in the sample, roughly nine tenths are singletons; the top ten hold approximately 10%. The sample consisted of peripheral blood. All receptors derive from a man in his forties or fifties with acute or convalescent COVID-19.

The chain employs TRBV7-2 and TRBJ2-7; D perhaps matches TRBD1 (7 bases). CDR3 length: 14 residues. The V end was cut by 4 bases, the J end by 3 bases, with 13 bases between. Germline V gene data show CDR1 as SGHTA and CDR2 as FQGNSA. The chain's CDR3 is CASSSYRGGYEQYF. The CDR3 bases are TGTGCCAGCAGCTCTTACAGGGGAGGCTACGAGCAGTACTTC.

The chain employs TRBV5-4 and TRBJ1-2, with TRBD1 identical over 7 bases. V gave up 4 bases and J gave up 1 base; unmatched junction bases: 7. The CDR3 is 15 amino acids. Germline V gene lookup returns CDR1 SGHNT and CDR2 YYREEE (reference sequence). The CDR3 here is CASSPGTVDNYGYTF. The CDR3 DNA reads as TGTGCCAGCAGCCCCGGGACAGTGGATAACTATGGCTACACCTTC.

This clone occurred once. The V call is TRBV10-1, the J call TRBJ1-5; D is uncertain. CDR3 length: 13 residues. CDR1 is WNHNN and CDR2 is SYGVQD in the germline V gene (reference sequence). The V gene lost 5 bases and the J gene lost 7 bases, with 12 bases spanning the gap. In nucleotides, the CDR3 is TGCGCCAGCAGTATGAGGGTCGAGCAGCCCCAGCATTTT. Translated, it gives CASSMRVEQPQHF.

The V and J genes are TRBV9 and TRBJ1-2, with TRBD1 matching over 10 bases. V lost 2 bases, J lost 5 bases, and 9 bases stayed unmatched. The CDR3 is made up of 16 amino acids. Germline CDR1 is SGDLS and CDR2 is YYNGEE. The CDR3 spells CASSVFVDRGTYGYTF. CDR3 bases: TGTGCCAGCAGCGTTTTCGTGGACAGGGGGACGTATGGCTACACCTTC.

This chain uses TRBV6-5 with TRBJ1-1; D possibly corresponds to TRBD1 (6 bases). The ends were cut back, 5 bases at V and 7 bases at J, with 14 bases in the middle. CDR1 and CDR2 from the germline V gene are MNHEY and SVGAGI. The CDR3 spans 13 residues. For the CDR3, the DNA is TGTGCCAGCAGTACCACCAGGGGTTATGAAGCTTTCTTT. This gives the protein CASSTTRGYEAFF.

This clone was counted once. The chain uses TRBV24-1 and TRBJ2-1, with a possible D match to TRBD2 (5 bases). The CDR3 contains 16 residues. V lost 1 base, J lost 0 bases, and 9 bases lay in between. Germline CDR1 is KGHDR and CDR2 is SFDVKD. The DNA for the CDR3 is TGTGCCACCAGTGATTTCCAAGCGGCCTCCTACAATGAGCAGTTCTTC. As protein: CATSDFQAASYNEQFF.

CDR3 bases: TGTGCCAGCAGCCGCCTAGCGGGGGGAACCTACGAGCAGTACTTC. Its protein product is CASSRLAGGTYEQYF. The genes are TRBV5-6 and TRBJ2-7; 11 bases align to TRBD2. The CDR3 length is 15 residues. V shed 4 bases, J shed 2 bases, and the junction held 5 bases outside the gene matches. Looked up from germline, CDR1 is SGHDT and CDR2 is YYEEEE.

The chain couples TRBV11-3 to TRBJ1-1; TRBD1 agrees at 7 bases. Germline CDR1 is SGHNT and CDR2 is YENEEA. The CDR3 has 16 residues. With V trimmed by 0 bases and J by 3 bases, 7 bases remained unmatched. The CDR3 loop reads CASSLDGRQGDTEAFF. The DNA for the CDR3 is TGTGCCAGCAGCTTAGATGGGCGGCAGGGGGACACTGAAGCTTTCTTT.

V and J are TRBV5-6 and TRBJ2-7; 10 bases agree with TRBD1. J gave up 2 bases and V 2 bases, and 1 base lay outside the gene matches. This CDR3 contains 14 residues. Per germline, CDR1 SGHDT and CDR2 YYEEEE. The CDR3 sequence is CASSFGTGAYEQYF. CDR3 coding DNA: TGTGCCAGCAGCTTCGGGACAGGGGCCTACGAGCAGTACTTC.